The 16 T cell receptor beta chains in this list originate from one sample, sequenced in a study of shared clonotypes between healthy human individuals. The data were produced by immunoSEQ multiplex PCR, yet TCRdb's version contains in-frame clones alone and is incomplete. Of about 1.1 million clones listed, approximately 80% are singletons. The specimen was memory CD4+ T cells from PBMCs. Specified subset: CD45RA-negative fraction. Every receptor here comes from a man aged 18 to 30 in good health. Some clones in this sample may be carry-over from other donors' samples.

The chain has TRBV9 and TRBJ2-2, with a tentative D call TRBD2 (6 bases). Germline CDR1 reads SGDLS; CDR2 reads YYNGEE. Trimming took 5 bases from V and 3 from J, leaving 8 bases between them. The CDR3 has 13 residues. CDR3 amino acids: CASSREYTGELFF. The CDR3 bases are TGTGCCAGCAGTCGGGAGTACACCGGGGAGCTGTTTTTT.

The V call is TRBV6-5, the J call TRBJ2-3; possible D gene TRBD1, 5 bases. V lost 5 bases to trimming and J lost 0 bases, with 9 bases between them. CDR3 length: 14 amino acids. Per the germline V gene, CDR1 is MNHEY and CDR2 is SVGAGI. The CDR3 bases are TGTGCCAGCAGTAACCGACAGAGCACAGATACGCAGTATTTT. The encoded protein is CASSNRQSTDTQYF.

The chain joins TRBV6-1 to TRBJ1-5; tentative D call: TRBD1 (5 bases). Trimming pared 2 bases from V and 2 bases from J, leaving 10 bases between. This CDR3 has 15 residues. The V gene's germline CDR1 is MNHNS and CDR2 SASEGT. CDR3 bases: TGTGCCAGCAGTGAACGGGACCAAGGCAATCAGCCCCAGCATTTT. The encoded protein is CASSERDQGNQPQHF.

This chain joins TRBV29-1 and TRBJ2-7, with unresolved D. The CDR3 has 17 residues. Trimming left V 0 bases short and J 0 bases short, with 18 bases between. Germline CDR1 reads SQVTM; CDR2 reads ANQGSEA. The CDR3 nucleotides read TGCAGCGTTGAAGATCGACGACGGGCAAACGACTCCTACGAGCAGTACTTC. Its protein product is CSVEDRRRANDSYEQYF.

This chain's CDR3 is CASSPSETGGGEQYF. The CDR3 bases are TGTGCCAGCTCACCCTCCGAAACAGGGGGCGGGGAGCAGTACTTC. V is TRBV18 and J is TRBJ2-7; 9 nucleotides match TRBD1. This CDR3 has 15 amino acids. The germline V gene has CDR1 KGHSH and CDR2 LQKENI. V gave up 3 bases and J gave up 7 bases; unmatched junction bases: 10.

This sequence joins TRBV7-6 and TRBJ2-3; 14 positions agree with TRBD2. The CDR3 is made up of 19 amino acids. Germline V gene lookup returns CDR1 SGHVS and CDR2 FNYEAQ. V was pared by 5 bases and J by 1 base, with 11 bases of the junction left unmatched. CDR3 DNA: TGTGCCAGCAGCCTACCGGGACTAGCGGGAGAGAGTCGCACAGATACGCAGTATTTT. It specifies CASSLPGLAGESRTDTQYF. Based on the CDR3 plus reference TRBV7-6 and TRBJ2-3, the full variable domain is GAGVSQSPRYKVTKRGQDVALRCDPISGHVSLYWYRQALGQGPEFLTYFNYEAQQDKSGLPNDRFSAERPEGSISTLTIQRTEQRDSAMYRCASSLPGLAGESRTDTQYFGPGTRLTVL.

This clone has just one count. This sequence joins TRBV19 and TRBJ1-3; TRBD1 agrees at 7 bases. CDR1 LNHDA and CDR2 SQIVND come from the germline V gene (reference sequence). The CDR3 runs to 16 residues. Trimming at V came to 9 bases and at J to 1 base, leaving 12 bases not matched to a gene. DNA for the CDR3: TGTGCCAGCGCACAGGCAGGGGGATCATCTGGAAACACCATATATTTT. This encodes CASAQAGGSSGNTIYF.

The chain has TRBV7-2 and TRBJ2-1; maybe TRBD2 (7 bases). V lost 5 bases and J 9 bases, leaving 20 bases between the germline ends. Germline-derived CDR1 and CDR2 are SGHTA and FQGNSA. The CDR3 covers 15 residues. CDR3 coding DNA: TGTGCCAGCAGCCCACGCGGGGGCTGGAGCCTTGAGCAGTTCTTC. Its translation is CASSPRGGWSLEQFF.

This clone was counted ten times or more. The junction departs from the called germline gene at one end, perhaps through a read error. The CDR3 reads CASSKEGTGLDEQYF. Here the CDR3 DNA reads TGCGCCAGCAGCAAAGAAGGGACAGGTCTCGACGAGCAGTACTTC. The chain is built from TRBV4-1 and TRBJ2-7, with TRBD1 matching 8 bases. Germline assignment: CDR1 MGHRA and CDR2 YSYEKL. The CDR3 runs to 15 residues.

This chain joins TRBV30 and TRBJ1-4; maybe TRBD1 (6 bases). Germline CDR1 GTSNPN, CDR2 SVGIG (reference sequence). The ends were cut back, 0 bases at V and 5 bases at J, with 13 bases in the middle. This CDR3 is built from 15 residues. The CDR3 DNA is TGTGCCTGGAGTGTACAGGGTAGGGGAAATGAAAAACTGTTTTTT. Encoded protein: CAWSVQGRGNEKLFF.

As DNA, the CDR3 is TGTGCCAGCTCACGATCGACGGGGAATACTGAAGCTTTCTTT. This encodes CASSRSTGNTEAFF. V usage is TRBV18 and J usage is TRBJ1-1, with unresolved D. CDR3 length: 14 residues. The V end was cut by 4 bases, the J end by 5 bases, with 14 bases between. Germline values: CDR1 KGHSH, CDR2 LQKENI.

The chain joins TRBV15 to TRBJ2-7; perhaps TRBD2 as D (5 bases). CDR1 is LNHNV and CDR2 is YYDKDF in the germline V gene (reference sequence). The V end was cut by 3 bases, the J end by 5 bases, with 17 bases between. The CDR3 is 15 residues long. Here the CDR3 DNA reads TGTGCCACCAGCAGGGAGGATGCTAGCCTCCACGAGCAGTACTTC. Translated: CATSREDASLHEQYF.

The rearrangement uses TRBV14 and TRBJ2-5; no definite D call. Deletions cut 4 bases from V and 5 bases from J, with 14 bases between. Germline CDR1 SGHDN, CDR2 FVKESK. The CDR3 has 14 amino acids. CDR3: CASSPLGSLETQYF. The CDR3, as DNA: TGTGCCAGCAGCCCCCTAGGGTCTTTGGAGACCCAGTACTTC. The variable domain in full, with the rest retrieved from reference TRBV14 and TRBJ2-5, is EAGVTQFPSHSVIEKGQTVTLRCDPISGHDNLYWYRRVMGKEIKFLLHFVKESKQDESGMPNNRFLAERTGGTYSTLKVQPAELEDSGVYFCASSPLGSLETQYFGPGTRLLVL.

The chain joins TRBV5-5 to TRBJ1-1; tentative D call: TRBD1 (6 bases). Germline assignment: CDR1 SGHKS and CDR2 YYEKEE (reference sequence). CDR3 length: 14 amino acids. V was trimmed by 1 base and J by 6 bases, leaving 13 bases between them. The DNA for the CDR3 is TGTGCCAGCAGCTTGCGAGGGAGGGGGTCTGAAGCTTTCTTT. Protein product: CASSLRGRGSEAFF.

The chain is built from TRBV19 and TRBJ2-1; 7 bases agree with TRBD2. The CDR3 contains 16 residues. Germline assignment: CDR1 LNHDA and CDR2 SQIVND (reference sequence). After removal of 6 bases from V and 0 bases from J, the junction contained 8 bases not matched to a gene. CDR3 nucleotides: TGTGCCAGTAGCCCACCAAGCGGGACCTCCTACAATGAGCAGTTCTTC. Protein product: CASSPPSGTSYNEQFF.

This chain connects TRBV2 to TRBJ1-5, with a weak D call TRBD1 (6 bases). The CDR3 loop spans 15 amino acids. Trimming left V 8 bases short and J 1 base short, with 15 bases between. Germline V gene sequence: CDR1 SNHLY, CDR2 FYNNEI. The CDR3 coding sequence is TGTGCCAGCGGAGAACGCGGACAGAGCAATCAGCCCCAGCATTTT. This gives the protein CASGERGQSNQPQHF.